The next 27 T cell receptor beta chains were all read from a single sample in a study of T cells after yellow fever vaccination. TCRdb itself ran the 5' RACE reads through MiXCR, one entry per CDR3 protein. The data show a few hundred thousand distinct CDR3 sequences, about a sixth seen once. Here the sequenced sample was PBMCs, taken 4 to 6 days after the first yellow fever vaccination. Receptors originate from a man aged 18 to 30 who received the YFV17D yellow fever vaccine.

This clonotype appeared a few times. This chain links TRBV4-1 with TRBJ1-2; D remains unclear. The CDR3 covers 15 residues. Deletions cut 4 bases from V and 0 bases from J, with 12 bases between. Germline V gene sequence: CDR1 MGHRA, CDR2 YSYEKL. For the CDR3, the DNA is TGCGCCAGCAGCCCCCTATCTTCGGCTAACTATGGCTACACCTTC. This gives the protein CASSPLSSANYGYTF.

This clonotype was detected a few times. This sequence joins TRBV4-1 and TRBJ2-3; D unclear. Germline V lookup: CDR1 MGHRA, CDR2 YSYEKL. Trimming stripped 3 bases from V and 1 base from J, with 5 bases between. This CDR3 region has 13 residues. The CDR3 DNA is TGCGCCAGCAGCCAGCAGCGCACAGATACGCAGTATTTT. The encoded protein is CASSQQRTDTQYF.

This clonotype was observed a few times. The rearrangement joins TRBV7-2 to TRBJ1-2, with a possible D match to TRBD1 (5 bases). The CDR3 is 16 residues long. V was shortened by 1 base and J by 4 bases, with 16 bases between the two germline ends. Per the germline V gene, CDR1 is SGHTA and CDR2 is FQGNSA. This CDR3 reads CASSLDKGQGGYGYTF. The DNA of the CDR3 is TGTGCCAGCAGCTTAGATAAGGGGCAGGGCGGCTATGGCTACACCTTC.

The chain recombines TRBV18 with TRBJ2-5; D gene unclear. V lost 0 bases and J lost 1, with 9 bases in between. CDR3 length equals 15 residues. CDR1 KGHSH and CDR2 LQKENI come from the germline V gene. The CDR3 reads CASSPPSSIQETQYF. The DNA for the CDR3 is TGTGCCAGCTCACCACCCTCCTCTATCCAAGAGACCCAGTACTTC.

This clonotype occurred a few times. The J gene is TRBJ2-7, the V gene TRBV2, with 7 bases matching TRBD2. The CDR3 runs to 13 residues. After removal of 4 bases from V and 5 bases from J, the junction contained 5 bases not matched to a gene. Germline CDR1 SNHLY, CDR2 FYNNEI. Here the CDR3 reads CASSASGRDEQYF. The DNA of the CDR3 is TGTGCCAGCAGTGCTTCAGGGAGGGACGAGCAGTACTTC.

Only a few counts were recorded for this clonotype. The chain is built from TRBV11-1 and TRBJ1-2; D is ambiguous. Looked up from germline, CDR1 is SGHAT and CDR2 is FQDESV (reference sequence). Trimming took 5 bases from V and 4 from J, leaving 11 bases between them. CDR3 length: 13 residues. The CDR3 region has the DNA TGTGCCAGCAGCCCAATGGAGGGCTATGGCTACACCTTC. Residues: CASSPMEGYGYTF. Full variable domain (missing parts from reference TRBV11-1 and TRBJ1-2): EAEVAQSPRYKITEKSQAVAFWCDPISGHATLYWYRQILGQGPELLVQFQDESVVDDSQLPKDRFSAERLKGVDSTLKIQPAELGDSAMYLCASSPMEGYGYTFGSGTRLTVV.

DNA of the CDR3: TGTGCCAGCAGCTTAGCTCCAGGTCCGAACTATGGCTACACCTTC. Protein: CASSLAPGPNYGYTF. The V and J genes are TRBV7-2 and TRBJ1-2; D remains ambiguous. Trimming removed 0 bases from V and 2 bases from J, with 10 bases in between. The CDR3 extends over 15 amino acids. Germline V gene sequence: CDR1 SGHTA, CDR2 FQGNSA.

This clonotype was detected a few times. This chain joins TRBV27 and TRBJ2-2; D might be TRBD2 (5 bases). CDR1 is MNHEY, CDR2 SMNVEV, per germline (reference sequence). Trimming took off 5 bases at V and 6 bases at J, with 13 bases between the two ends. CDR3 size: 14 residues. The chain's CDR3 is CASSPRGRAGELFF. For the CDR3, the DNA is TGTGCCAGCAGTCCTCGAGGGAGAGCCGGGGAGCTGTTTTTT.

The J gene is TRBJ2-2, the V gene TRBV5-1, with TRBD2 matching 7 bases. Germline lookup yields CDR1 SGHRS and CDR2 YFSETQ. The CDR3 totals 15 residues. The V and J ends lost 4 bases and 0 bases, in that order; junction bases with no gene match: 3. CDR3 in amino acids: CASSPTSANTGELFF. DNA of the CDR3: TGCGCCAGCAGCCCAACTAGCGCGAACACCGGGGAGCTGTTTTTT.

The rearrangement links TRBV6-5 to TRBJ2-7; tentatively, D is TRBD1 (6 bases). V shed 2 bases and J shed 3 bases, with 11 bases lying between them. The CDR3 runs to 14 residues. Germline V lookup: CDR1 MNHEY, CDR2 SVGAGI. In nucleotides, the CDR3 is TGTGCCAGCAGTTACCCGACAGGAGGCTACGAGCAGTACGTC. Protein product: CASSYPTGGYEQYV.

The genes are TRBV7-8 and TRBJ2-7; D may be TRBD2 (5 bases). Trimming left V 5 bases short and J 4 bases short, with 15 bases between. Germline V CDR1 and CDR2: SGHVS, FQNEAQ. The CDR3 length is 14 residues. In nucleotides, the CDR3 is TGTGCCAGCAGCGAGGGCCCCATCGGGTACGAGCAGTACTTC. Its protein product is CASSEGPIGYEQYF.

The chain employs TRBV28 and TRBJ1-2; D gene ambiguous. This CDR3 region has 15 residues. V lost 5 bases and J 1 base, leaving 14 bases between the germline ends. Germline CDR1 and CDR2: MDHEN and SYDVKM. The CDR3 loop is CASSNPFDGNYGYTF. CDR3 coding DNA: TGTGCCAGCAGTAACCCCTTCGACGGTAACTATGGCTACACCTTC.

This clonotype was counted only a few times. The chain recombines TRBV20-1 with TRBJ1-1; no clear D gene. The CDR3 has 14 residues. The germline V and J ends were trimmed by 0 bases and 0 bases, with 8 bases remaining between them. The germline CDR1 and CDR2 sequences are DFQATT and SNEGSKA (reference sequence). The CDR3 loop is CSAREGNVNTEAFF. Here the CDR3 DNA reads TGCAGTGCTAGAGAAGGCAATGTGAACACTGAAGCTTTCTTT.

The CDR3 protein is CAGGTSGGASDTQYF. In DNA form, the CDR3 reads TGTGCCGGCGGGACTAGCGGGGGGGCATCGGATACGCAGTATTTT. The V gene is TRBV6-2 or TRBV6-3, the J gene TRBJ2-3, with TRBD2 matching 16 bases. Germline trimming cut 11 bases from V and 6 bases from J; bases unmatched to any gene: 8. Per the germline V gene, CDR1 is MNHEY and CDR2 is SVGEGT. The CDR3 spans 15 residues.

The chain combines TRBV6-2 or TRBV6-3 with TRBJ1-5, with D possibly TRBD1 on 6 matching bases. The germline V and J ends were trimmed by 7 bases and 3 bases, with 10 bases remaining between them. This CDR3 has 13 residues. CDR1 and CDR2 (germline): MNHEY, SVGEGT. The CDR3 loop reads CASTRTVNQPQHF. DNA for the CDR3: TGTGCCAGCACCAGGACAGTCAATCAGCCCCAGCATTTT.

The rearrangement uses TRBV7-6 and TRBJ2-1; D unclear. Germline CDR1 is SGHVS and CDR2 is FNYEAQ. The V and J ends lost 1 base and 6 bases respectively, with 13 bases between them. CDR3 length equals 15 residues. The CDR3 DNA reads TGTGCCAGCAGCTTAGGGCAAGTAACACTCAATGAGCAGTTCTTC. Translated: CASSLGQVTLNEQFF.

This clonotype appeared a few times. CDR3 loop: CASSHIHGELFF. The CDR3 region has the DNA TGTGCCAGCAGCCATATACACGGGGAGCTGTTTTTT. This chain uses TRBV7-2 with TRBJ2-2; D remains unclear. Germline CDR1 and CDR2: SGHTA and FQGNSA. V was shortened by 5 bases and J by 7 bases, with 8 bases between the two germline ends. The CDR3 has 12 amino acids.

In this sample, this clonotype turned up a few times. This chain connects TRBV20-1 to TRBJ2-1, with D tentatively TRBD1 (6 bases). The CDR3 extends over 16 amino acids. V was pared by 0 bases and J by 9 bases, with 21 bases between. Looked up from germline, CDR1 is DFQATT and CDR2 is SNEGSKA (reference sequence). The CDR3 DNA follows: TGCAGTGCTAGAGATAGTGTACTAGGGGGTCGCGGTGAGCAGTTCTTC. Translating it yields CSARDSVLGGRGEQFF.

This clonotype was seen a few times. The genes are TRBV7-2 and TRBJ1-1; tentative D call: TRBD1 (5 bases). The CDR3 consists of 15 residues. Germline V gene sequence: CDR1 SGHTA, CDR2 FQGNSA. The V gene lost 1 base and the J gene lost 3 bases, with 12 bases spanning the gap. The CDR3 coding sequence is TGTGCCAGCAGCTTAGTAATGGGGCTTGACACTGAAGCTTTCTTT. Its translation is CASSLVMGLDTEAFF. Complete variable domain (other parts from reference TRBV7-2 and TRBJ1-1): GAGVSQSPSNKVTEKGKDVELRCDPISGHTALYWYRQSLGQGLEFLIYFQGNSAPDKSGLPSDRFSAERTGGSVSTLTIQRTQQEDSAVYLCASSLVMGLDTEAFFGQGTRLTVV.

This clonotype was found many times. The chain employs TRBV5-1 and TRBJ2-5; 11 bases map to TRBD1. This CDR3 region has 16 residues. The germline CDR1 and CDR2 sequences are SGHRS and YFSETQ. With 0 bases clipped from V and 5 bases from J, the junction kept 6 bases outside the gene matches. In nucleotides, the CDR3 is TGCGCCAGCAGCTTGGCCGGACAGGGGGCTTCGGAGACCCAGTACTTC. Encoded protein: CASSLAGQGASETQYF.

This clonotype turned up a few times. The chain recombines TRBV20-1 with TRBJ2-3, with D perhaps matching TRBD2 (6 bases). CDR1 is DFQATT, CDR2 SNEGSKA, per germline (reference sequence). V shed 6 bases and J shed 2 bases, with 15 bases lying between them. There are 14 residues in the CDR3. CDR3 nucleotides: TGCAGTGCGCCGCTGGCGGGGCCCACAGATACGCAGTATTTT. Translation: CSAPLAGPTDTQYF.

This clonotype occurred a few times. The rearrangement links TRBV7-9 to TRBJ2-6; D is undetermined. The CDR3 runs to 13 residues. From germline, CDR1 is SEHNR and CDR2 FQNEAQ (reference sequence). V gave up 9 bases and J gave up 1 base, with 7 bases separating them. CDR3 residues: CASIMSGANVLTF. The CDR3 DNA reads TGTGCCAGTATTATGTCTGGGGCCAACGTCCTGACTTTC.

V is TRBV7-2 and J is TRBJ2-7; 13 nucleotides match TRBD2. Trimming took 1 base from V and 4 from J; bases not matched to a gene: 4. The CDR3 is 16 residues long. CDR1 is SGHTA and CDR2 is FQGNSA in the germline V gene. For the CDR3, the DNA is TGTGCCAGCAGCTTAGTACTAGCGGGGGGGCGATACGAGCAGTACTTC. It yields the protein CASSLVLAGGRYEQYF.

This clonotype was counted a few times. The gene calls are TRBV4-1 and TRBJ1-4; D not certain. The CDR3 has 15 amino acids. Trimming pared 5 bases from V and 3 bases from J, leaving 13 bases between. Germline V gene lookup returns CDR1 MGHRA and CDR2 YSYEKL. The CDR3 region is CASSSMGLPNEKLFF. In nucleotides, the CDR3 is TGCGCCAGCAGCTCCATGGGGTTGCCTAATGAAAAACTGTTTTTT.

The chain is built from TRBV7-9 and TRBJ1-1; D possibly corresponds to TRBD1 (5 bases). CDR3 length: 13 amino acids. CDR1 is SEHNR and CDR2 is FQNEAQ in the germline V gene (reference sequence). Trimming pared 4 bases from V and 3 bases from J, leaving 9 bases between. The CDR3 loop reads CASSSGLDTEAFF. CDR3 bases: TGTGCCAGCAGCTCGGGGCTGGACACTGAAGCTTTCTTT.

This clonotype has a handful of counts. The chain has TRBV7-8 and TRBJ1-4; maybe TRBD1 (6 bases). The V end was cut by 4 bases, the J end by 3 bases, with 9 bases between. The CDR3 runs 14 residues. CDR1 and CDR2 (germline): SGHVS, FQNEAQ. The CDR3 reads CASSSRGSNEKLFF. The DNA for the CDR3 is TGTGCCAGCAGCTCCAGGGGATCTAATGAAAAACTGTTTTTT.

This clonotype was detected only a few times. The chain joins TRBV29-1 to TRBJ2-5; a possible D gene is TRBD2 (5 bases). The V gene lost 3 bases and the J gene lost 2 bases, with 7 bases spanning the gap. CDR1 SQVTM and CDR2 ANQGSEA come from the germline V gene. This CDR3 contains 12 residues. The DNA for the CDR3 is TGCAGCGTTGAGGGAGTTCAAGAGACCCAGTACTTC. As protein: CSVEGVQETQYF.